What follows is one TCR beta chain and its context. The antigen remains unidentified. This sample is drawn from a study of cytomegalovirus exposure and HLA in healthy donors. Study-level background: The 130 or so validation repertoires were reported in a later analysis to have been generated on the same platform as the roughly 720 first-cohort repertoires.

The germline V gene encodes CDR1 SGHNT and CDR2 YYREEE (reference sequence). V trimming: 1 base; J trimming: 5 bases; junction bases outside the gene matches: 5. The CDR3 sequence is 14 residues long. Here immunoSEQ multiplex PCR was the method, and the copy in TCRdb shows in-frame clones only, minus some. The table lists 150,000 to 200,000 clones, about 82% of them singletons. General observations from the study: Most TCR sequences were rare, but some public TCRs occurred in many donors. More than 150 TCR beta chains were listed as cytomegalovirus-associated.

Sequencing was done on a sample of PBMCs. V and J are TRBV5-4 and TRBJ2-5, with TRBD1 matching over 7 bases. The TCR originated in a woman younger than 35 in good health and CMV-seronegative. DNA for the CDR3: TGTGCCAGCAGCTTGCTCGGACAGGAGGAGACCCAGTACTTC. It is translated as CASSLLGQEETQYF.